This T cell receptor beta chain was captured in a study of T-cell reconstitution after alpha-beta-depleted transplantation in children. Whole-study findings and limits: Several patients had high TCRbeta diversity at day 60; it came from surviving recipient T cells and thymic progenitors. When one year had passed after transplant, most T-cell counts and diversity came from newly produced T cells.

The table lists this clonotype with a count of one. The antigen remains unidentified. Unique molecular identifiers were incorporated when the TCRbeta library was constructed. Using its own MiXCR run on the PCR reads, TCRdb lists one record per CDR3 protein. Among 900,000 or so distinct CDR3 sequences listed, about 16% were seen once. The CDR3 sequence is 18 residues long. Germline-derived CDR1 and CDR2 are SNHLY and FYNNEI. After removal of 0 bases from V and 5 bases from J, the junction contained 9 bases not matched to a gene. The sequence was obtained from a male patient aged 10 to 17 who had a stem cell transplant for acute lymphoblastic leukemia, so the T cells may come from the graft donor. The sequencing used PBMCs, mostly from graft donor cells, collected 360 days after TCRalphabeta/CD19-depleted stem cell transplant. This sequence joins TRBV2 and TRBJ2-2, with 10 bases aligning to TRBD2. DNA for the CDR3: TGTGCCAGCAGTGAAGCACGAACTAGCGGGAAAGGGACCGGGGAGCTGTTTTTT. Protein sequence: CASSEARTSGKGTGELFF. Based on the CDR3 plus reference TRBV2 and TRBJ2-2, the full variable domain is EPEVTQTPSHQVTQMGQEVILRCVPISNHLYFYWYRQILGQKVEFLVSFYNNEISEKSEIFDDQFSVERPDGSNFTLKIRSTKLEDSAMYFCASSEARTSGKGTGELFFGEGSRLTVL.